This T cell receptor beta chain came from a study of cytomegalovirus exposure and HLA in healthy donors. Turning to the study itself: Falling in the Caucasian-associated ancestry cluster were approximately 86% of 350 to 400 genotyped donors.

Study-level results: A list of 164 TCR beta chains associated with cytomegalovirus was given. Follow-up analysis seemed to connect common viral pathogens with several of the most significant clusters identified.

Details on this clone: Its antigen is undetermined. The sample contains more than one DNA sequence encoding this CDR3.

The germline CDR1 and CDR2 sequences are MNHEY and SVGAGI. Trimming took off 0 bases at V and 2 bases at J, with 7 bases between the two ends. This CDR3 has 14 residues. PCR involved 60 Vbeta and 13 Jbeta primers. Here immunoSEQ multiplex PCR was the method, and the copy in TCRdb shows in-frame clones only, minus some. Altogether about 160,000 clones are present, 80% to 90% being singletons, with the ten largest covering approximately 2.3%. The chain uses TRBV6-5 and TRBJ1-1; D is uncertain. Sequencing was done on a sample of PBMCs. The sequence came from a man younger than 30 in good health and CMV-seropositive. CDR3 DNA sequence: TGTGCCAGCAGTTACTCTCGGGTAAACACTGAAGCTTTCTTT. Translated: CASSYSRVNTEAFF.